These 25 T cell receptor beta chains were all obtained from the same sample, sequenced in a study of cytomegalovirus exposure and HLA in healthy donors. The primer mix had 60 Vbeta and 13 Jbeta primers. Libraries were prepared by immunoSEQ multiplex PCR; TCRdb keeps only in-frame clonotypes and omits some of them. This table has 180,000 or so clones, around a tenth appearing once. Sequencing was performed on PBMCs. These receptors were obtained from a woman aged 25 to 39 in good health and CMV-seropositive.

The rearrangement links TRBV7-2 to TRBJ2-7; D is perhaps TRBD2 (5 bases). Germline CDR1 reads SGHTA; CDR2 reads FQGNSA. V dropped 1 base and J dropped 7 bases, with 11 bases sitting between them. The CDR3 covers 13 residues. CDR3: CASSLVTTGEQYF. Here the CDR3 DNA reads TGTGCCAGCAGCTTAGTCACCACGGGGGAGCAGTACTTC.

This clone turned up a few times. V usage is TRBV11-2 and J usage is TRBJ2-2; 10 bases line up with TRBD2. Germline lookup yields CDR1 SGHAT and CDR2 FQNNGV. Losses at the gene ends were 5 bases for V and 5 bases for J; bases not matched to a gene: 11. The CDR3 is 17 residues long. Here the CDR3 reads CASSGLAGEKRTGELFF. CDR3 nucleotides: TGTGCCAGCAGCGGTCTAGCGGGAGAAAAAAGGACCGGGGAGCTGTTTTTT.

This clone was found a few times. V is TRBV13 and J is TRBJ2-6; TRBD1 aligns across 7 bases. The CDR3 has 19 residues. Germline V gene lookup returns CDR1 PRHDT and CDR2 FYEKMQ (reference sequence). Trimming cost V 5 bases and J 0 bases; bases outside gene matches: 13. The DNA of the CDR3 is TGTGCCAGCAGCGAAAACAGGGGATGGACCCACTCTGGGGCCAACGTCCTGACTTTC. This codes for CASSENRGWTHSGANVLTF.

Only one count was recorded for this clone. The chain recombines TRBV5-1 with TRBJ2-3; 13 bases align to TRBD2. The V gene's germline CDR1 is SGHRS and CDR2 YFSETQ. The CDR3 is 17 amino acids. V shed 5 bases and J 0 bases; nucleotides not matched to a gene: 6. CDR3 sequence: CASRWTSGSPSTDTQYF. For the CDR3, the DNA is TGCGCCAGCAGATGGACTAGCGGGAGCCCTAGCACAGATACGCAGTATTTT.

This chain uses TRBV2 with TRBJ1-5, with D possibly TRBD1 on 6 matching bases. Trimming cost V 6 bases and J 5 bases, with 17 bases left between them. CDR1 is SNHLY and CDR2 is FYNNEI in the germline V gene. The CDR3 has 15 amino acids. The DNA of the CDR3 is TGTGCCAGCAGGCGGTTGGGGGCCGGGGATCAGCCCCAGCATTTT. Translating gives CASRRLGAGDQPQHF.

This clone was observed a few times. The V call is TRBV2, the J call TRBJ1-5; D is perhaps TRBD1 (6 bases). The CDR3 consists of 14 residues. Germline values: CDR1 SNHLY, CDR2 FYNNEI. Deletions cut 6 bases from V and 6 bases from J, with 15 bases between. Written as DNA, the CDR3 is TGTGCCAGCAGACTGACGGGACAAGGTCAGCCCCAGCATTTT. This codes for CASRLTGQGQPQHF.

This clone showed up just a few times. CDR3 sequence (DNA): TGTGCCAGCAGTGTTCAGGGCCTTGGAAACACCATATATTTT. Amino acid sequence: CASSVQGLGNTIYF. This chain connects TRBV2 to TRBJ1-3; D is possibly TRBD1 (5 bases). There are 14 residues in the CDR3. CDR1 is SNHLY and CDR2 is FYNNEI in the germline V gene. Trimming took 4 bases from V and 3 from J, leaving 10 bases between them. Complete variable domain (other parts from reference TRBV2 and TRBJ1-3): EPEVTQTPSHQVTQMGQEVILRCVPISNHLYFYWYRQILGQKVEFLVSFYNNEISEKSEIFDDQFSVERPDGSNFTLKIRSTKLEDSAMYFCASSVQGLGNTIYFGEGSWLTVV.

This clone was picked up a small number of times. The rearrangement joins TRBV6-1 to TRBJ2-5; possibly TRBD2 for D (6 bases). The CDR3 sequence is 14 residues long. Germline V lookup: CDR1 MNHNS, CDR2 SASEGT. V dropped 4 bases and J dropped 0 bases, with 9 bases sitting between them. The CDR3 sequence is CASSGGGDQETQYF. The CDR3 nucleotides are TGTGCCAGCAGTGGTGGAGGGGACCAAGAGACCCAGTACTTC.

The chain links TRBV29-1 to TRBJ2-3; 11 bases map to TRBD2. CDR1 is SQVTM and CDR2 is ANQGSEA in the germline V gene. The CDR3 consists of 14 residues. Losses at the gene ends were 5 bases for V and 6 bases for J; bases not matched to a gene: 7. This CDR3 reads CSVLGTSGWDTQYF. The CDR3 DNA reads TGCAGCGTTCTCGGGACTAGCGGTTGGGATACGCAGTATTTT.

The rearrangement uses TRBV2 and TRBJ1-5; D unresolved. V was cut by 7 bases and J by 2 bases, with 9 bases left in between. This CDR3 has 13 amino acids. In germline, CDR1 is SNHLY, CDR2 FYNNEI. The CDR3 spells CASKGEGNQPQHF. CDR3 coding DNA: TGTGCCAGCAAAGGCGAGGGCAATCAGCCCCAGCATTTT.

The rearrangement uses TRBV18 and TRBJ2-1, with D possibly being TRBD1 (6 bases). With 0 bases removed from V and 7 bases from J, the gap between germline ends came to 7 bases. The CDR3 has 13 amino acids. Germline CDR1 and CDR2: KGHSH and LQKENI. The CDR3 DNA sequence: TGTGCCAGCTCACCACCGAGGGGGAATGAGCAGTTCTTC. It encodes CASSPPRGNEQFF.

The CDR3 region is CASSLGTEQYF. The CDR3 DNA reads as TGTGCCAGCAGCCTTGGGACAGAGCAGTACTTC. The chain employs TRBV2 and TRBJ2-5; 7 bases fit TRBD1. The CDR3 spans 11 residues. V trimming: 6 bases; J trimming: 11 bases; junction bases outside the gene matches: 6. Germline assignment: CDR1 SNHLY and CDR2 FYNNEI.

This clone was counted only a few times. The chain employs TRBV2 and TRBJ2-7; possible D gene TRBD2, 6 bases. The V end was cut by 7 bases, the J end by 3 bases, with 10 bases between. The CDR3 sequence is 12 residues long. CDR1 SNHLY and CDR2 FYNNEI come from the germline V gene. CDR3: CASTGGIYEQYF. In DNA, the CDR3 is TGTGCCAGCACTGGGGGGATCTACGAGCAGTACTTC.

This clone has a handful of counts. The gene calls are TRBV5-1 and TRBJ1-2, with a tentative D call TRBD1 (6 bases). V was clipped by 4 bases and J by 4 bases, with 20 bases between them. This CDR3 contains 16 residues. CDR1 is SGHRS, CDR2 YFSETQ, per germline. The CDR3 spells CASSLERGGTLYGYTF. The CDR3, as DNA: TGCGCCAGCAGCCTCGAACGAGGGGGTACCCTCTATGGCTACACCTTC.

V and J are TRBV6-1 and TRBJ2-7; TRBD2 matches 8 bases. Per germline, CDR1 MNHNS and CDR2 SASEGT. Trimming took 4 bases from V and 2 from J; bases not matched to a gene: 4. This CDR3 is built from 14 residues. The CDR3 loop reads CASSAGTRPYEQYF. The CDR3 DNA sequence: TGTGCCAGCAGTGCCGGGACTAGGCCCTACGAGCAGTACTTC.

The chain combines TRBV5-4 with TRBJ1-6, with 7 bases matching TRBD1. With V trimmed by 4 bases and J by 7 bases, 2 bases remained unmatched. CDR1 and CDR2 (germline): SGHNT, YYREEE (reference sequence). This CDR3 contains 13 residues. The CDR3 region is CASSGTANSPLHF. DNA for the CDR3: TGTGCCAGCAGCGGGACAGCCAATTCACCCCTCCACTTT.

V is TRBV29-1 and J is TRBJ1-5, with 10 positions matching TRBD1. J gave up 2 bases and V 7 bases, and 5 bases lay outside the gene matches. The CDR3 consists of 14 residues. Germline lookup yields CDR1 SQVTM and CDR2 ANQGSEA. The CDR3 protein is CSARTGGGNQPQHF. In DNA, the CDR3 is TGCAGCGCCAGGACAGGGGGGGGCAATCAGCCCCAGCATTTT.

V is TRBV7-9 and J is TRBJ1-1; D not certain. V shed 5 bases and J shed 2 bases, with 9 bases lying between them. CDR1 SEHNR and CDR2 FQNEAQ come from the germline V gene (reference sequence). This CDR3 contains 13 residues. The CDR3 loop is CASSRGLNTEAFF. As DNA, the CDR3 is TGTGCCAGCAGCAGAGGACTAAACACTGAAGCTTTCTTT.

This clone has only a few counts. This chain uses TRBV5-1 with TRBJ2-2, with a weak D call TRBD1 (5 bases). The length of the CDR3 is 15 residues. Trimming removed 1 base from V and 5 bases from J, with 12 bases in between. The germline V gene encodes CDR1 SGHRS and CDR2 YFSETQ. CDR3 nucleotide sequence: TGCGCCAGCAGCTTGAAAGAGGCAGGGACCGGGGAGCTGTTTTTT. Its protein product is CASSLKEAGTGELFF.

This clone came up a few times. This chain connects TRBV29-1 to TRBJ1-1, with TRBD1 as a possible D gene (5 bases). The CDR3 is 11 residues long. V shed 3 bases and J shed 8 bases, with 10 bases lying between them. The germline V gene encodes CDR1 SQVTM and CDR2 ANQGSEA. CDR3 amino acids: CSVDHQGEAFF. The CDR3 DNA reads as TGCAGCGTTGACCACCAGGGAGAAGCTTTCTTT.

This clone was found a few times. One end of the junction is discordant with germline, which a read error may explain. The sample carries other DNA sequences with the same CDR3. V usage is TRBV7-9 and J usage is TRBJ1-2; D possibly corresponds to TRBD1 (5 bases). CDR3 length: 16 residues. Per germline, CDR1 SEHNR and CDR2 FQNEAQ (reference sequence). The CDR3 reads CASSLVTGALGYGYTF. CDR3 DNA sequence: TGTGCAAGCAGCTTAGTCACAGGAGCCTTAGGCTATGGCTACACCTTC.

This clone was observed a few times. This chain joins TRBV10-3 and TRBJ2-3; TRBD2 matches 10 bases. Germline V gene lookup returns CDR1 ENHRY and CDR2 SYGVKD. The trim removed 3 bases at V and 0 bases at J, leaving 12 bases unmatched. This CDR3 comprises 19 residues. CDR3 bases: TGTGCCATCAGTGAAGGTCTAGCAAGCGGGAGGGCTAGCACAGATACGCAGTATTTT. Translating it yields CAISEGLASGRASTDTQYF.

Only a few counts were recorded for this clone. In the same sample, other DNA sequences code for this CDR3. V gene TRBV6-5 combines with J gene TRBJ2-7, with 12 bases lining up with TRBD2. The CDR3 has 15 residues. The J segment lost 0 bases and the V segment lost 5 bases, leaving 2 bases of the junction unmatched. The germline gives CDR1 MNHEY, CDR2 SVGAGI. The CDR3 sequence is CASSPLAGGSYEQYF. The CDR3 DNA reads as TGTGCCAGCAGTCCACTAGCGGGGGGCTCCTACGAGCAGTACTTC.

The rearrangement uses TRBV7-3 and TRBJ2-7, with D perhaps matching TRBD2 (6 bases). Germline V gene sequence: CDR1 SGHTA, CDR2 FQGTGA. With 5 bases removed from V and 5 bases from J, the gap between germline ends came to 13 bases. CDR3 size: 13 residues. The CDR3 loop is CASSQGGRHEQYF. The CDR3 nucleotides read TGTGCCAGCAGCCAAGGAGGGCGACACGAGCAGTACTTC.

The rearrangement uses TRBV10-2 and TRBJ1-5, with 7 nucleotides matching TRBD1. V was clipped by 0 bases and J by 6 bases; unmatched bases: 5. Germline CDR1 reads WSHSY; CDR2 reads SAAADI. The CDR3 extends over 15 amino acids. CDR3 sequence (DNA): TGCGCCAGCAGTGAGTCAGGGGGCGCGAGTCAGCCCCAGCATTTT. This gives the protein CASSESGGASQPQHF.